A selection of T cell receptor beta chains follows, all from one sample in a study of shared clonotypes between healthy human individuals. Sequencing was performed with immunoSEQ multiplex PCR; in TCRdb, only in-frame clones are kept and a portion is missing. The repertoire consists of under 2,500,000 clones, with around 95% occurring once and the leading ten covering 0.1% to 0.15%. Material: naive CD4+ T cells sorted from blood. These TCRs come from a man between 18 and 35 years old in good health. The CDR3 runs from the conserved cysteine through the conserved F or W. D genes are given only for firm matches. Only some rows state a clone size, as once, few, many or a class for expanded clones.

v_call,clone_size,cdr3_length,d_call,j_call,cdr3_aa,cdr3_nt
TRBV19,.,11,.,TRBJ1-3,CATDSGNTIYF,TGTGCCACCGACTCTGGAAACACCATATATTTT
TRBV10-1,.,14,.,TRBJ2-7,CASSEAGTSPEQYF,TGCGCCAGCAGTGAGGCCGGGACGTCCCCCGAGCAGTACTTC
TRBV10-3,.,13,TRBD1,TRBJ1-6,CAITGQGGSPLHF,TGTGCCATAACGGGACAGGGGGGTTCACCCCTCCACTTT
TRBV11-2,.,13,TRBD1,TRBJ1-4,CASSLIGTGGLFF,TGTGCCAGCAGCTTAATCGGGACAGGGGGACTGTTTTTT
TRBV10-3,once,14,TRBD2,TRBJ2-7,CAISPTSVSYEQYF,TGTGCCATCAGTCCGACTAGCGTGTCCTACGAGCAGTACTTC
TRBV5-1,.,15,.,TRBJ2-6,CASSLDRAGANVLTF,TGCGCCAGCAGCTTGGACCGGGCTGGGGCCAACGTCCTGACTTTC
TRBV11-2,.,17,.,TRBJ1-6,CASSSTAPALYNSPLHF,TGTGCCAGCAGCTCGACGGCTCCGGCCCTCTATAATTCACCCCTCCACTTT
TRBV10-3,.,15,.,TRBJ1-2,CAISTEGHGVLGYTF,TGTGCCATCAGTACCGAGGGGCACGGGGTTTTAGGCTACACCTTC
TRBV30,.,14,TRBD1,TRBJ2-1,CAWSVLTGYNEQFF,TGTGCCTGGAGTGTTTTGACAGGGTACAATGAGCAGTTCTTC
TRBV27,once,13,.,TRBJ1-2,CASSSQGNYGYTF,TGTGCCAGCAGTTCACAGGGAAACTATGGCTACACCTTC
TRBV5-1,.,15,.,TRBJ2-3,CASSGTPASTDTQYF,TGCGCCAGCAGCGGGACCCCGGCTAGCACAGATACGCAGTATTTT
TRBV13,.,14,TRBD2,TRBJ2-1,CASKAGSWGDEQFF,TGTGCCAGCAAAGCGGGGTCCTGGGGCGATGAGCAGTTCTTC
TRBV11-3,.,17,TRBD2,TRBJ2-3,CASSLGTSGWGTDTQYF,TGTGCCAGCAGCTTAGGGACTAGCGGGTGGGGCACAGATACGCAGTATTTT
TRBV20-1,.,11,.,TRBJ2-1,CSATPGNEQFF,TGCAGTGCTACCCCGGGAAATGAGCAGTTCTTC
TRBV9,.,15,TRBD1,TRBJ2-3,CASSPDRVSTDTQYF,TGTGCCAGCAGCCCCGACAGGGTTAGTACAGATACGCAGTATTTT
TRBV7-6,.,20,TRBD2,TRBJ2-7,CASSLDEATGLAGEGYEQYF,TGTGCCAGCAGCTTAGATGAAGCTACGGGACTAGCGGGAGAAGGGTACGAGCAGTACTTC
TRBV5-1,.,15,.,TRBJ2-7,CASSPRRTGTYEQYF,TGCGCCAGCAGCCCCCGTCGCACGGGGACCTACGAGCAGTACTTC
TRBV5-4,.,15,.,TRBJ2-3,CASSFERPSTDTQYF,TGTGCCAGCAGCTTTGAGAGACCTAGCACAGATACGCAGTATTTT
TRBV6-5,.,14,TRBD1,TRBJ1-2,CASSYSTGGMRYTF,TGTGCCAGCAGTTACTCGACAGGGGGAATGCGGTACACCTTC
TRBV7-3,.,13,.,TRBJ1-1,CASSFDRITEAFF,TGTGCCAGCAGCTTCGACAGGATTACTGAAGCTTTCTTT
TRBV5-4,.,14,.,TRBJ2-5,CASSLELNQETQYF,TGTGCCAGCAGCTTGGAACTAAACCAAGAGACCCAGTACTTC
TRBV5-1,.,14,.,TRBJ1-4,CASRAGRLNEKLFF,TGCGCCAGCAGGGCAGGACGGCTTAATGAAAAACTGTTTTTT
TRBV2,.,16,.,TRBJ2-7,CASRKAERLSSYEQYF,TGTGCCAGCAGGAAGGCCGAGCGGCTGAGCTCCTACGAGCAGTACTTC
TRBV7-6,.,16,.,TRBJ1-6,CASSLTAPNYNSPLHF,TGTGCCAGCAGCTTAACTGCTCCGAACTATAATTCACCCCTCCACTTT
TRBV5-4,once,15,.,TRBJ2-6,CASSTRATGANVLTF,TGTGCCAGCAGCACCAGGGCAACTGGGGCCAACGTCCTGACTTTC
TRBV2,.,13,.,TRBJ2-5,CASSEGGGETQYF,TGTGCCAGCAGCGAAGGAGGCGGGGAGACCCAGTACTTC
TRBV25-1,.,15,.,TRBJ2-1,CASSESVRGGNEQFF,TGTGCCAGCAGTGAGTCCGTCAGAGGGGGCAATGAGCAGTTCTTC
TRBV5-1,.,15,TRBD2,TRBJ2-5,CASSLDLAGGETQYF,TGCGCCAGCAGCTTGGATCTAGCGGGGGGTGAGACCCAGTACTTC